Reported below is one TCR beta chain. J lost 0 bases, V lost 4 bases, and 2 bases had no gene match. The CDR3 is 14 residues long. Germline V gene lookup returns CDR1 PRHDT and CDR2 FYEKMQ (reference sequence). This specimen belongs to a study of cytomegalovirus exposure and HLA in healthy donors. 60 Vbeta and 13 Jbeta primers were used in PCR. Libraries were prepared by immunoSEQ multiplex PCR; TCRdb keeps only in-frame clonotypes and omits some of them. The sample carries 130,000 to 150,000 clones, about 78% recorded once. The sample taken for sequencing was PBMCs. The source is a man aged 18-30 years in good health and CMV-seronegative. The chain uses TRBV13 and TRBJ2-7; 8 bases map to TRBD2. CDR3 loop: CASSSGTSSYEQYF. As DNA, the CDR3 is TGTGCCAGCAGCTCGGGGACTAGCTCCTACGAGCAGTACTTC.